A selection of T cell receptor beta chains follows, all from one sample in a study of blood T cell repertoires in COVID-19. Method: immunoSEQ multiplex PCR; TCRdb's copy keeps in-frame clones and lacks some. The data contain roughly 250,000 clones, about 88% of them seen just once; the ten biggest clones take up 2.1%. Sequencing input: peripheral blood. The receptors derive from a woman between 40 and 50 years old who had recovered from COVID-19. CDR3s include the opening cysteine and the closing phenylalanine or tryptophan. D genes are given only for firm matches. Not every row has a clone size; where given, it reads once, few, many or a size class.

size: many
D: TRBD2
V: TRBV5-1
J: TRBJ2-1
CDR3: CASSLAAGGPYNEQFF
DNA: TGCGCCAGCAGCTTGGCTGCGGGGGGGCCCTACAATGAGCAGTTCTTC

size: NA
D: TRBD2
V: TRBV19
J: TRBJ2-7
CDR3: CASSVQGGREQYF
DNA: TGTGCCAGTAGTGTCCAGGGAGGGCGCGAGCAGTACTTC

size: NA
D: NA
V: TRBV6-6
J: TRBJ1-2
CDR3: CASSSGGGGYTF
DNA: TGTGCCAGCAGTTCTGGGGGCGGAGGCTACACCTTC

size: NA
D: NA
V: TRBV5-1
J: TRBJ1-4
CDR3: CASSLGMFGEKLFF
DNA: TGCGCCAGCAGCTTGGGAATGTTTGGCGAAAAACTGTTTTTT

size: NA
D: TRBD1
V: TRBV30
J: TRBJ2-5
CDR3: CAWSLGQGAGETQYF
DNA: TGTGCCTGGAGCCTAGGACAGGGGGCCGGAGAGACCCAGTACTTC

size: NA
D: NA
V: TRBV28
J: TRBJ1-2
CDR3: CASRKPGGHRYGYTF
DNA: TGTGCCAGCAGAAAACCGGGGGGGCACCGTTATGGCTACACCTTC

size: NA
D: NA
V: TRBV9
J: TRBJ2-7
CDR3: CASSVAGVNHEQYF
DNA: TGTGCCAGCAGCGTAGCGGGGGTGAACCACGAGCAGTACTTC

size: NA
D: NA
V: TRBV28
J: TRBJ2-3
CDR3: CASSFNGHADTQYF
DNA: TGTGCCAGCAGTTTTAACGGACATGCAGATACGCAGTATTTT

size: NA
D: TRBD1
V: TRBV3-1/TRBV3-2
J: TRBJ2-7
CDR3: CASSQEPGQSYEQYF
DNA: TGTGCCAGCAGCCAAGAACCGGGACAGTCCTACGAGCAGTACTTC

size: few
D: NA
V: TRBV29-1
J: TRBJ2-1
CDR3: CSSRSSPNEQFF
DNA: TGCAGCTCCCGTTCGAGCCCCAATGAGCAGTTCTTC

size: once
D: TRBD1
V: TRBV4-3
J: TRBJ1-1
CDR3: CASSQGTGKDTEAFF
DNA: TGCGCCAGCAGCCAGGGGACAGGGAAAGACACTGAAGCTTTCTTT

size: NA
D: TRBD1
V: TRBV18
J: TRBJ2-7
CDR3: CASSPRTGSSEQYF
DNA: TGTGCCAGCTCACCCAGGACAGGGAGCTCCGAGCAGTACTTC

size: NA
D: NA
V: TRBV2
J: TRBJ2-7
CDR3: CASRATGTYSYEQYF
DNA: TGTGCCAGCAGGGCCACCGGGACATACTCCTACGAGCAGTACTTC

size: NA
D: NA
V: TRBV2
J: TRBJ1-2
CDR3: CASSTTEEYYGYTF
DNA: TGTGCCAGCAGTACGACAGAAGAGTACTATGGCTACACCTTC

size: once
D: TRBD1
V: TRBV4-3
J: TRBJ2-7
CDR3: CASSRQGSSYEQYF
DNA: TGCGCCAGCAGCCGACAGGGGAGCTCCTACGAGCAGTACTTC

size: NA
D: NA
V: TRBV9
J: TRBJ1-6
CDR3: CASSTERERGSPLHF
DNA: TGTGCCAGCAGCACCGAGAGGGAAAGAGGTTCACCCCTCCACTTT

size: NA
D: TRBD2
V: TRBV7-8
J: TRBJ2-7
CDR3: CASSPLSGTVAEQYF
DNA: TGTGCCAGCAGCCCCCTTAGCGGGACCGTCGCCGAGCAGTACTTC

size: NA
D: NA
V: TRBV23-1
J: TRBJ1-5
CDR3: CASSQSWQRDQPQHF
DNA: TGCGCCAGCAGTCAATCCTGGCAGAGGGATCAGCCCCAGCATTTT

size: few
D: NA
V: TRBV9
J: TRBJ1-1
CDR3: CASSRQNTEAFF
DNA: TGTGCCAGCAGCCGACAGAACACTGAAGCTTTCTTT

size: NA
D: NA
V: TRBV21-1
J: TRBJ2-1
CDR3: CASSKALQRRDHNEQFF
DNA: TGTGCCAGCAGCAAAGCGCTCCAGCGCCGAGACCACAATGAGCAGTTCTTC

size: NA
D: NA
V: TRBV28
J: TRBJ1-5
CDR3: CASRHHREPQHF
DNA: TGTGCCAGCAGGCACCACAGGGAGCCCCAGCATTTT

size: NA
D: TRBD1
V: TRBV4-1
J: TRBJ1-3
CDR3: CASSQEVNRGGNTIYF
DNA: TGCGCCAGCAGCCAAGAGGTGAACAGGGGTGGAAACACCATATATTTT

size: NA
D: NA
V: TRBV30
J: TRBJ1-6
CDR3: CAWSVLSSSYNSPLHF
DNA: TGTGCCTGGAGTGTACTGTCGAGCTCCTATAATTCACCCCTCCACTTT

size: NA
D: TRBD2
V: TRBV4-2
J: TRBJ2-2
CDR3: CASSQVSSGRTGELFF
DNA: TGTGCCAGCAGCCAAGTTTCCAGCGGGAGGACCGGGGAGCTGTTTTTT

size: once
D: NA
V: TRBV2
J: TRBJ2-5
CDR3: CASRIQGLGRETQYF
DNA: TGTGCCAGCAGGATCCAGGGGTTGGGTCGGGAGACCCAGTACTTC

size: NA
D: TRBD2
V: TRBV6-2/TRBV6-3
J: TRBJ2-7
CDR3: CASSYGLAGDPYEQYF
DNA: TGTGCCAGCAGTTACGGGCTAGCGGGAGACCCCTACGAGCAGTACTTC

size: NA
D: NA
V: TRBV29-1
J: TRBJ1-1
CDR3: CSVGGRGPNTEAFF
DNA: TGCAGCGTTGGGGGGAGGGGCCCGAACACTGAAGCTTTCTTT

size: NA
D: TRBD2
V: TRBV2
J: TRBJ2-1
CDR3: CATRIAGARNEQFF
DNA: TGTGCCACCAGAATAGCGGGAGCGCGCAATGAGCAGTTCTTC

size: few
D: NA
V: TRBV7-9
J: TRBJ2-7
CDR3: CASSLDRNPFYEQYF
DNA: TGTGCCAGCAGCCTAGACAGGAACCCCTTCTACGAGCAGTACTTC

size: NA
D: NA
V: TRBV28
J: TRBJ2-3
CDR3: CASITSRTDTQYF
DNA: TGTGCCAGCATCACGAGTCGCACAGATACGCAGTATTTT

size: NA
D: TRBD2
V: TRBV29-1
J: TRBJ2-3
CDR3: CSVVPAGDQDTQYF
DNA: TGCAGCGTTGTGCCAGCGGGGGACCAAGATACGCAGTATTTT

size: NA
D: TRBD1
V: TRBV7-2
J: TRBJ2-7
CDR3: CASSRRQGQVVGEQYF
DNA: TGTGCCAGCAGCCGTCGACAGGGACAAGTTGTGGGCGAGCAGTACTTC

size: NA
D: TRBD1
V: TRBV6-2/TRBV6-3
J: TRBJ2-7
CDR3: CASSDRDRPYELNEQYF
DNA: TGTGCCAGCAGTGACCGGGACAGGCCCTATGAGTTGAACGAGCAGTACTTC

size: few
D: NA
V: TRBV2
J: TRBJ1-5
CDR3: CASRREGTQPQHF
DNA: TGTGCCAGCAGGAGGGAGGGCACACAGCCCCAGCATTTT

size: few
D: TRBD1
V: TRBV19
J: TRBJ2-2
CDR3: CASSPRTGGGTGELFF
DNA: TGTGCCAGTAGTCCCCGGACAGGGGGCGGCACCGGGGAGCTGTTTTTT

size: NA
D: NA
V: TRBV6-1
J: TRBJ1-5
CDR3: CASSEASGGQPQHF
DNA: TGTGCCAGCAGTGAAGCTAGCGGGGGACAGCCCCAGCATTTT

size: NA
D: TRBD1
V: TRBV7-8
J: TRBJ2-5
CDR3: CASSLDRVGETQYF
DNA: TGTGCCAGCAGCTTGGACAGGGTGGGGGAGACCCAGTACTTC

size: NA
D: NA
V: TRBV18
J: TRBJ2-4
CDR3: CASSPGQAKNIQYF
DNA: TGTGCCAGCTCACCAGGACAGGCCAAAAACATTCAGTACTTC

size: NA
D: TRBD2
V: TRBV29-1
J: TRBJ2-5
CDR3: CSVGTSGGAWETQYF
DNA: TGCAGCGTCGGGACTAGCGGGGGGGCGTGGGAGACCCAGTACTTC

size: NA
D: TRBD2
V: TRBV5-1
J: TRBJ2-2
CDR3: CASSLQPGAGGRSGELFF
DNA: TGCGCCAGCAGCCTCCAACCGGGAGCGGGAGGGAGGTCCGGGGAGCTGTTTTTT

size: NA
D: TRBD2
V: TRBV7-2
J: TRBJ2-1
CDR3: CASSLGGSGRGFF
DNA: TGTGCCAGCAGCTTAGGGGGTAGCGGGAGAGGGTTCTTC

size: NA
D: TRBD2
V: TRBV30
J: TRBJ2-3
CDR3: CAASLAGETDTQYF
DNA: TGTGCCGCGAGTCTAGCGGGAGAAACAGATACGCAGTATTTT

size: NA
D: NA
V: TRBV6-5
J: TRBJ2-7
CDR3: CASTPLGGQTSEQYF
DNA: TGTGCCAGCACCCCCCTCGGGGGACAGACGAGCGAGCAGTACTTC

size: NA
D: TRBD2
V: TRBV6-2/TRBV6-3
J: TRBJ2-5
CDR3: CASSLGKTSGGETQYF
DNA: TGTGCCAGCAGCCTCGGAAAGACTAGCGGGGGGGAGACCCAGTACTTC

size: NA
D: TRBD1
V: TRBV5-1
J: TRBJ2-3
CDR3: CASSLPTSTGTTDTQYF
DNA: TGCGCCAGCAGCTTACCCACTTCGACAGGGACGACAGATACGCAGTATTTT

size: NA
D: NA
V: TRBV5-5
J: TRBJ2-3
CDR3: CASILNSPLNREDTQYF
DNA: TGTGCCAGCATCTTAAATTCCCCCCTAAACAGGGAGGATACGCAGTATTTT

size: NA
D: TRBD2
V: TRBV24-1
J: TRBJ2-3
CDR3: CATSGVRASGSDTQYF
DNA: TGTGCCACCAGTGGGGTTCGGGCTAGCGGGAGTGATACGCAGTATTTT

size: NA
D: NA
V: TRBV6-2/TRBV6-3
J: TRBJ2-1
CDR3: CASSQLGSPYNEQFF
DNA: TGTGCCAGCAGTCAACTGGGGAGCCCCTACAATGAGCAGTTCTTC

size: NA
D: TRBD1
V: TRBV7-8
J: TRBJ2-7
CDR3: CASSTRQGNYEQYF
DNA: TGTGCCAGCAGCACCAGACAGGGGAACTACGAGCAGTACTTC

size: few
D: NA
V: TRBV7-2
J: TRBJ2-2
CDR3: CASSLESGTGELFF
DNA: TGTGCCAGCAGCTTAGAGTCGGGGACCGGGGAGCTGTTTTTT

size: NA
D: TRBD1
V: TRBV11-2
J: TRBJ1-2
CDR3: CASSRTSDRGYGGYTF
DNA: TGTGCCAGCAGCCGGACGAGCGACAGGGGATACGGTGGCTACACCTTC

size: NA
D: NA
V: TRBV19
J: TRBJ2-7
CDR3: CASSSTGTHTYEQYF
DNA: TGTGCCAGTAGTTCCACCGGGACACACACCTACGAGCAGTACTTC

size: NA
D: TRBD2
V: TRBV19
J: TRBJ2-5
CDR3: CASSLTSALRETQYF
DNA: TGTGCCAGTAGTTTGACTAGCGCCCTTAGGGAGACCCAGTACTTC

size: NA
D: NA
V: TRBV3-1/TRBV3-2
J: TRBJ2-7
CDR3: CASSQGPAGSYEQYF
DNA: TGTGCCAGCAGCCAAGGCCCAGCGGGCTCCTACGAGCAGTACTTC

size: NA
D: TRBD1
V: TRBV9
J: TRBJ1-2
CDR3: CARRTGDNYGYTF
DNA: TGTGCCAGGAGAACAGGGGATAACTATGGCTACACCTTC

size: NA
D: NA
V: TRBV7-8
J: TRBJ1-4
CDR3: CASSPGKSGVNEKLFF
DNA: TGTGCCAGCAGCCCCGGAAAATCGGGGGTTAATGAAAAACTGTTTTTT

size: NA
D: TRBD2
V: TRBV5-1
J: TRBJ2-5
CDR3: CASSPGTSATIFQETQYF
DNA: TGCGCCAGCAGCCCCGGGACTAGCGCGACTATATTCCAAGAGACCCAGTACTTC

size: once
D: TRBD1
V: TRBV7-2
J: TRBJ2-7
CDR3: CASSSGQGRSSYEQYF
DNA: TGTGCCAGCAGCTCCGGACAGGGGCGCAGCTCCTACGAGCAGTACTTC

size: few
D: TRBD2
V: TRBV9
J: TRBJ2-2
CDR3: CASNQGLAKDGGELFF
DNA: TGTGCCAGCAACCAAGGACTAGCCAAGGACGGCGGGGAGCTGTTTTTT